The sequence of this TCR beta chain was determined in a study of blood T cell repertoires in COVID-19 (TCRdb year 2020). Regarding the research as a whole: The collaborator samples originated in the United States, Italy and Spain and spanned the acute and convalescent phases of COVID-19. Deeply sampled blood TCRbeta repertoires from subjects exposed to, actively infected with, or recovered from COVID-19 were included in the dataset. The prospective study material was composed of cDNA or gDNA derived from T cells, B-cell-depleted T cells, or PBMCs. A de-identified subject ID, COVID-19 status, age in years and sex were almost always included in the sample metadata. Samples were obtained from the ongoing ImmuneRACE study (first 160 participants) and from about 1,300 subjects provided by 6 global collaborators. Where available, HLA class I and class II types were obtained from metadata supplied by the sample provider rather than from assay-based typing. The repertoires were released in a freely available public database meant as a resource for research on the immune response to SARS-CoV-2.

TCRbeta CDR3 regions were amplified from genomic DNA using the immunoSEQ Assay, a bias-controlled multiplex PCR. In the paper's pipeline: The number of nucleated cells in each sample was estimated by amplification of reference gene primers within the assay. To quantify the absolute abundance of each unique TCRbeta CDR3 rearrangement, sequence reads were collapsed and filtered. For each sample, productive Simpson clonality was calculated as the square root of Simpson's diversity index across productive rearrangements. Drawn from immuneACCESS, this table holds only the in-frame rearrangements with V and J called that TCRdb kept. Clones are partly lost; checked studies trace under half to an unresolved V gene and leave the rest unexplained. V, J and clone size reflect that table, while D and trimming were determined from the DNA. The sample table shows 330,000 or so clones, and 80% to 90% are seen once. The ten largest clones add up to about 5% of the sample.

Turning to this clone: The antigen it recognizes is unknown. The record has no base qualities; no much larger clone is one base away.

V and J lose 3 bases and 1 base, and a span of 6 bases separates them. CDR1 and CDR2 (MDHEN, SYDVKM) derive from the germline V gene. Taken from cysteine to phenylalanine, the CDR3 has 13 residues. Here the CDR3 DNA is all that survives: 39 bases in frame from base 1. The study at large found these results: The quantity of clinical and demographic metadata differed by source and by participant and was supplied without curation.

Participants in the prospective study were enrolled through a virtual design, were aged roughly 18 to 95 years, and lived in roughly 26 United States geographic areas. In the prospective study, cohorts were assigned on the basis of participant-reported clinical history obtained from a screening survey and a study questionnaire. ImmuneRACE Cohort 3 recovered participants were defined by two consecutive negative NP/OP PCR tests, healthcare professional clearance, or symptom resolution. In the prospective study, mobile phlebotomists collected whole blood, serum and a nasopharyngeal or oropharyngeal swab from each participant. Additional blood draws and questionnaires over an approximately 2-month period could optionally be provided by prospective study participants. Before DNA extraction, blood samples from the prospective study were shipped at room temperature or frozen.

This receptor chain uses TRBV28 and TRBJ2-5; no D segment can be confidently identified. This receptor was taken from a man aged 25 to 45 who had recovered from COVID-19. Sequencing used PBMCs or T cells enriched from blood (not recorded which). The nucleotide sequence is given as TGTGCCAGCAGTTTGGTCGGCCAAGAGACCCAGTACTTC. Its protein is CASSLVGQETQYF.